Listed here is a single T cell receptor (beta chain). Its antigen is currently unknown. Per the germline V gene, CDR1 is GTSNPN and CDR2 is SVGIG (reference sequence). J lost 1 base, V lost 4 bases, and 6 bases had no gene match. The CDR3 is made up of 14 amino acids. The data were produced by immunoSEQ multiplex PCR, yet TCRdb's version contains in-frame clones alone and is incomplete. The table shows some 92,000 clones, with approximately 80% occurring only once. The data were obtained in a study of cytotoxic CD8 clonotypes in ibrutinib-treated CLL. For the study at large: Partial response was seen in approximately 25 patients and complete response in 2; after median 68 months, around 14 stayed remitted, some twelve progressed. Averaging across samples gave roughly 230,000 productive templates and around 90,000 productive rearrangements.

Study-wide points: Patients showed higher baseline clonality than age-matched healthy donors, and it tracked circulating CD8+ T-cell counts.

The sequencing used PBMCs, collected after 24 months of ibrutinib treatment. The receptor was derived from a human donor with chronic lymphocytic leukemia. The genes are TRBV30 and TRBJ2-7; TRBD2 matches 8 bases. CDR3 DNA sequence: TGTGCCTGGAACGGAGGGACTAGTTCCTACGAGCAGTACTTC. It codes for CAWNGGTSSYEQYF.